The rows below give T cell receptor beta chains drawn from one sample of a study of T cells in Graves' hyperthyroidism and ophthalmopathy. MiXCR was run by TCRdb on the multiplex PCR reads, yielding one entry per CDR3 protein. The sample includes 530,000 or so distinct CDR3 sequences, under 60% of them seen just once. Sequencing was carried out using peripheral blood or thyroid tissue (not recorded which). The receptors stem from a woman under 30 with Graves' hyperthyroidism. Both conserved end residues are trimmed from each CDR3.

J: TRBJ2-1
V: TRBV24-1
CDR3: ATSDLRTVNEQF

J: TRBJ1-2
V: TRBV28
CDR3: ASSVNRDGYT

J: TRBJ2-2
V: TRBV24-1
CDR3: ATANWDRGTGELF

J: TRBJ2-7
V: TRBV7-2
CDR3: ASSSRDGSYEQY

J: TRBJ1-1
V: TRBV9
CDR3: ASTGAGDAEAF

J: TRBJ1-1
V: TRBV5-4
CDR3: ASSLSRNEAF

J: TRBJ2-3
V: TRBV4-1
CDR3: ASSQDRTGHDTQY

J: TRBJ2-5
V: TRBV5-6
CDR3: ASSSPRDRGLEWETQY

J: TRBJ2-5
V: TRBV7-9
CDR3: ASSRLGGLQETQY

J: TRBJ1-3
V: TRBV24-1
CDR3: ATHLGGAGNTIY

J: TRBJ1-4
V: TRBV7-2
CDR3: ASSLLQGQGKEKLF

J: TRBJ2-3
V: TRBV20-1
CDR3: SAAQRRGFGDTQY

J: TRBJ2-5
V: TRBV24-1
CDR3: ATSDFGRLGPQY

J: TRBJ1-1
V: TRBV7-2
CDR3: ASSPRDWNTEAF

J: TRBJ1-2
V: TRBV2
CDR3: ASKGGTEGYT

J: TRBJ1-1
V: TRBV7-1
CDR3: ASSSQGTENTEAF

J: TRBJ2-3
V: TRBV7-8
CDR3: ASSPGGAGSDTQY

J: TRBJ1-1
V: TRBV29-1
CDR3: SVEQGTAPEAF

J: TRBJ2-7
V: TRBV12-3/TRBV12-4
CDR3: ASSLPGLPYEQY

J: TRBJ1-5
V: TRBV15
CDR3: ATSSLGSEGEPQH

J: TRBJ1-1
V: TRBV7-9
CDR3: ASSVVAELDTEAF

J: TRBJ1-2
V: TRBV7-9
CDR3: ASRAGPNYGYT

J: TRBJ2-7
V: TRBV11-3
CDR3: ASSRQGVSYEQY

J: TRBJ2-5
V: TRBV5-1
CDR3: ASSLVTGTQETQY

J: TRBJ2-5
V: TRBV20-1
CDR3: AGLPGRETQY

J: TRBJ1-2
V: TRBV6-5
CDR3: ASRRTGGADYGYT

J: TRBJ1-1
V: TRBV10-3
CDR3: AISVDSTTEAF

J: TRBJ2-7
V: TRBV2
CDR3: ASSGWGGKDEQY

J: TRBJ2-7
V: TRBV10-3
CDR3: AISESAGRRGGEQY

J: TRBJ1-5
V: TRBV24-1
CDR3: ATSDQNQPQH

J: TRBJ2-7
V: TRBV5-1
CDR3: ASTAGQGGNYEQY

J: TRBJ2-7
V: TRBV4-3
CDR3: ASSQIGQGGYEQY

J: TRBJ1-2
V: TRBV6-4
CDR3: ASSTSRPVNYGYT

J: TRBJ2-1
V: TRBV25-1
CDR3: ASSEGTGASEQF

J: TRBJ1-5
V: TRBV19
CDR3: ASTDGTASNQPQH

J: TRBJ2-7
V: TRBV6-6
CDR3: ASSFRPRGQGNYEQY

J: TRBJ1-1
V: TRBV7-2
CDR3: ASSLGTDNTAAF

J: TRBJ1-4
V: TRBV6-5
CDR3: ASREGGNEKLF

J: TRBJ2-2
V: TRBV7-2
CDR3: ASSLIQHEGMNTGELF

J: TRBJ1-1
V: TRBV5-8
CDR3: ASSLGEGADTEAF

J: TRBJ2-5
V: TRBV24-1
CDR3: ATSDSGDGRRSQY

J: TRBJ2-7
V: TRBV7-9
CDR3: ASSPTETTYEQY

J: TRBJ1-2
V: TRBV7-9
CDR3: ASSDLADYGYT

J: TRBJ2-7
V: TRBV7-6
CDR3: ARDPSGVSYEQY

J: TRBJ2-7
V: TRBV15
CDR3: ATSRDLGEREQY

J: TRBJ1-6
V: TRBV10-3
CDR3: AISEGQGRSPLH

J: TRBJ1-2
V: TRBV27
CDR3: ASSLEEGNYGYT

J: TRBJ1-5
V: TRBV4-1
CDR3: ASSQDRLGQGTKPQH

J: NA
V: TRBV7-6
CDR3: ASAESYNEQF

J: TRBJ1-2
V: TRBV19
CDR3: TSSRDTNYGYT

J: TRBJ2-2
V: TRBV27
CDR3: ASTGRRVTGELF

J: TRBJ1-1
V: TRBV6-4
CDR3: ASQDREGTEAF